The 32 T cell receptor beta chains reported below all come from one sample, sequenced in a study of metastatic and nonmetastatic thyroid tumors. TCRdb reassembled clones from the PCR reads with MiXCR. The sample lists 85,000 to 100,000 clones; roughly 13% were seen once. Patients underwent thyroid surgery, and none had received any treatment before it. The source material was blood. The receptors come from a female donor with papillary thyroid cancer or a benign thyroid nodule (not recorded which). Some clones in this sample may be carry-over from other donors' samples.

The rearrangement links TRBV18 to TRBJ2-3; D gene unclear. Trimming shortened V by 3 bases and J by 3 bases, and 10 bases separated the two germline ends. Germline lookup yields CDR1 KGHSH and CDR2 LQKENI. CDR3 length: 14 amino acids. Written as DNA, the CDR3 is TGTGCCAGCTCACCTACAAAGGATACAGATACGCAGTATTTT. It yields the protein CASSPTKDTDTQYF.

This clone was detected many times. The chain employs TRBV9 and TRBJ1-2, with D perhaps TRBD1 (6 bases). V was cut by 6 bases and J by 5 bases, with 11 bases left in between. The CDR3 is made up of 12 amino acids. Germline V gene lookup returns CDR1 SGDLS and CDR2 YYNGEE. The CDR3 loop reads CASTQGQYGYTF. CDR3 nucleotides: TGTGCCAGCACCCAGGGGCAGTATGGCTACACCTTC.

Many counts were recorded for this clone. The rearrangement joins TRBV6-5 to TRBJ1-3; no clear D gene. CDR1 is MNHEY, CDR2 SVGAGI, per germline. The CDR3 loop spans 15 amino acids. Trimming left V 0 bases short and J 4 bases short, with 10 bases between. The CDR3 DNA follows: TGTGCCAGCAGTTACTCCCAAGGGTCAGGAAACACCATATATTTT. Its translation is CASSYSQGSGNTIYF.

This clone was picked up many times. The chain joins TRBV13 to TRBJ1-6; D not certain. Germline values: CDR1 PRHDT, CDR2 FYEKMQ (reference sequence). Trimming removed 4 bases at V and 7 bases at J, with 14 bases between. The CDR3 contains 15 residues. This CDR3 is CASSWSRPTNSPLHF. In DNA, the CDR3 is TGTGCCAGCAGCTGGTCCCGTCCTACGAATTCACCCCTCCACTTT.

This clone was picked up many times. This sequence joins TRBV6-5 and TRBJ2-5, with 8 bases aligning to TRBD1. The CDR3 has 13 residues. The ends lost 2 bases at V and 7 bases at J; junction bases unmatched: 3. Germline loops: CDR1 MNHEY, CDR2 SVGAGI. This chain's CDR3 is CASSYGTGRTQYF. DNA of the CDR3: TGTGCCAGCAGTTACGGGACAGGACGGACCCAGTACTTC.

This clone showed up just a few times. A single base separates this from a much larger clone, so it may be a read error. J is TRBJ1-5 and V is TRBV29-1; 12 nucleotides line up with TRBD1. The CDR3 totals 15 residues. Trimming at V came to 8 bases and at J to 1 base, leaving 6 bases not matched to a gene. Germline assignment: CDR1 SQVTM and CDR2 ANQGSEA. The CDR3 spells CSLGQGAGSNQPQHF. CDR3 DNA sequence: TGCAGCTTGGGACAGGGGGCCGGGAGCAATCAGCCCCAGCATTTT.

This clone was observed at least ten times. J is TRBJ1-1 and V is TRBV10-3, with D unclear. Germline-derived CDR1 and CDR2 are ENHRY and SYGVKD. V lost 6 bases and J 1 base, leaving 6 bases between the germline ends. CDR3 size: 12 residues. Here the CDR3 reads CAIRQTNTEAFF. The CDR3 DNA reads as TGTGCCATCAGACAGACGAACACTGAAGCTTTCTTT.

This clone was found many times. The CDR3 region has the DNA TGTGCCAGCTCCTCGTCGACAGGGTACGATGGCTACACCTTC. The encoded protein is CASSSSTGYDGYTF. The V gene is TRBV18, the J gene TRBJ1-2, with 7 bases matching TRBD1. Germline CDR1 KGHSH, CDR2 LQKENI. This CDR3 is built from 14 residues. The V segment lost 6 bases and the J segment 6 bases; nucleotides outside the gene matches: 10.

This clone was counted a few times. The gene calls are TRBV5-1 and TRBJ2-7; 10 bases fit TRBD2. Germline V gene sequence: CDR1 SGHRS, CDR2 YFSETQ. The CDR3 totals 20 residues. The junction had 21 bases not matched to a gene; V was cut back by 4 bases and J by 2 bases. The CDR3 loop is CASSRTNTWTSGSWAYEQYF. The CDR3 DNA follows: TGCGCCAGCAGCCGAACAAACACGTGGACTAGCGGTAGCTGGGCCTACGAGCAGTACTTC.

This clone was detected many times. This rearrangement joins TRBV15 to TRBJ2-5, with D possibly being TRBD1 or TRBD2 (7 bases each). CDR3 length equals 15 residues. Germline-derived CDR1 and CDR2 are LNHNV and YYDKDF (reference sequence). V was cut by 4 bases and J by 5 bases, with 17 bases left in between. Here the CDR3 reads CATSTYRQGGETQYF. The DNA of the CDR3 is TGTGCCACCAGCACCTATAGACAGGGAGGGGAGACCCAGTACTTC. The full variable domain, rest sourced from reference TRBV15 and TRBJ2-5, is DAMVIQNPRYQVTQFGKPVTLSCSQTLNHNVMYWYQQKSSQAPKLLFHYYDKDFNNEADTPDNFQSRRPNTSFCFLDIRSPGLGDTAMYLCATSTYRQGGETQYFGPGTRLLVL.

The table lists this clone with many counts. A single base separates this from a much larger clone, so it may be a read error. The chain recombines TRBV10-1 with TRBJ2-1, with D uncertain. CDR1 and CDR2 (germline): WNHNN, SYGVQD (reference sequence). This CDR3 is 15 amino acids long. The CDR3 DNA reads TGCGCCAGCGTGAATCAAGCGCTTCCCTACAATGAGCAGTCCTTC. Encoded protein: CASVNQALPYNEQSF.

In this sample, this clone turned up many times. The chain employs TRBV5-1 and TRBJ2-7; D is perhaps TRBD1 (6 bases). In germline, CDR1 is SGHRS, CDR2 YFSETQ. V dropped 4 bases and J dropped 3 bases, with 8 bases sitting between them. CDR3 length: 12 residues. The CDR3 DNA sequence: TGCGCCAGCAGCCCACAGGGCTACGAGCAGTACTTC. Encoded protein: CASSPQGYEQYF.

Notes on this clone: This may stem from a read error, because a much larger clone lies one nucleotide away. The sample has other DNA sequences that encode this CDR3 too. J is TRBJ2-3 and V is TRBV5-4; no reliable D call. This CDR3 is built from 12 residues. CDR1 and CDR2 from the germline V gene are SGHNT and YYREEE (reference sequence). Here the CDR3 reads CASSLGADTQYF. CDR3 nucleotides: TGTGCCAGCAGCTTGGGGGCAGATACGCAGTACTTT. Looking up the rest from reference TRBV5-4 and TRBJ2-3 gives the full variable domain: ETGVTQSPTHLIKTRGQQVTLRCSSQSGHNTVSWYQQALGQGPQFIFQYYREEENGRGNFPPRFSGLQFPNYSSELNVNALELDDSALYLCASSLGADTQYFGPGTRLTVL.

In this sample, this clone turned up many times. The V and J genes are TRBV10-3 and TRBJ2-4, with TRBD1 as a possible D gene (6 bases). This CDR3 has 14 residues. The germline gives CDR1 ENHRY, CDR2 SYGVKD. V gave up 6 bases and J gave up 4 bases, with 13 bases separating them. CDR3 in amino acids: CAISSTGEKNIQYF. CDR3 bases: TGTGCCATCAGCTCGACAGGAGAGAAAAACATTCAGTACTTC.

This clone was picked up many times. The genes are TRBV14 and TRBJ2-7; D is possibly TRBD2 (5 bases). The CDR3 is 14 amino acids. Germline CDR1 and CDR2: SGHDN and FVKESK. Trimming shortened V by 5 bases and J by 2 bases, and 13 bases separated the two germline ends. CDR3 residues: CASSRGLGTYEQYF. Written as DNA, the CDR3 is TGTGCCAGCAGCAGAGGCCTCGGGACCTACGAGCAGTACTTC.

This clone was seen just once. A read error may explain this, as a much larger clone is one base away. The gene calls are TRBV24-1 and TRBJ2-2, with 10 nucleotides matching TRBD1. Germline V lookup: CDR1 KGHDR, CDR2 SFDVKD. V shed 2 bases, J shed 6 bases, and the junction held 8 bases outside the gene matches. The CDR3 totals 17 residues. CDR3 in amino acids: CATSDSTGTGDAGELFF. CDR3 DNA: TGTGCCACCAGTGATTCGACCGGGACAGGGGATGCCGGGGAGCTGTTTTTT.

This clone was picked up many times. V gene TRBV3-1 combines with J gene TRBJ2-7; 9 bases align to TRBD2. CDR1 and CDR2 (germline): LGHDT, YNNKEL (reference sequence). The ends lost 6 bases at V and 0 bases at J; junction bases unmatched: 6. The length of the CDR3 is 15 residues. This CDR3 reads CASRPGLAYSYEQYF. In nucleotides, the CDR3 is TGTGCCAGCAGACCGGGACTAGCTTACTCCTACGAGCAGTACTTC.

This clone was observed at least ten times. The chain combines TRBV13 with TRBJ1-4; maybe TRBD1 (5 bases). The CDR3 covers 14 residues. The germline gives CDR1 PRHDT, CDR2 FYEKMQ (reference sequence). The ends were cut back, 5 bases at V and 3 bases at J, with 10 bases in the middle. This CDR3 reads CASSPRQSNEKLFF. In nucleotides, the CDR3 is TGTGCCAGCAGCCCGAGACAGTCTAATGAAAAACTGTTTTTT.

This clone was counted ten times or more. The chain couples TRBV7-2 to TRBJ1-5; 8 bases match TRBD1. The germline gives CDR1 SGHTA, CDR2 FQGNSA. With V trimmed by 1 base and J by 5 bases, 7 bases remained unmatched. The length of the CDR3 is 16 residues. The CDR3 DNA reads TGTGCCAGCAGCTTAGTGGCCGGGACAGGCCATCAGCCCCAGCATTTT. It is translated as CASSLVAGTGHQPQHF.

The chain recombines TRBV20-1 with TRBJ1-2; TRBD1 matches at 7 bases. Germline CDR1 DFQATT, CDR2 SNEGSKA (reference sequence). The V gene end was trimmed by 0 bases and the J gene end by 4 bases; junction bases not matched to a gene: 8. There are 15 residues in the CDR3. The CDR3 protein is CSARDPEGGSYGYTF. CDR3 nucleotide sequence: TGCAGTGCTAGAGATCCCGAAGGGGGCAGCTATGGCTACACCTTC.

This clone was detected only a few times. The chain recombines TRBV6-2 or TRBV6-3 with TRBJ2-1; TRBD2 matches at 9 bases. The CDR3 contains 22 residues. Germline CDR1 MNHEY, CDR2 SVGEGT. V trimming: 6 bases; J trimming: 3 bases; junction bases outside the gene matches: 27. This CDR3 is CASSPGTSWNSRVYWVYNEQFF. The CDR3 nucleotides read TGTGCCAGCAGCCCCGGGACTAGCTGGAACTCGAGGGTTTATTGGGTCTACAATGAGCAGTTCTTC.

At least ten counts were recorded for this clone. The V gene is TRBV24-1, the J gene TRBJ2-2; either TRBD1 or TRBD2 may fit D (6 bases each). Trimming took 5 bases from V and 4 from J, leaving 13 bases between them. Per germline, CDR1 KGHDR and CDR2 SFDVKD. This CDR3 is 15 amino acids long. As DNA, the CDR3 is TGTGCCACCAGTGCGGGGGCCCACGGCACCGGGGAGCTGTTTTTT. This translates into CATSAGAHGTGELFF.

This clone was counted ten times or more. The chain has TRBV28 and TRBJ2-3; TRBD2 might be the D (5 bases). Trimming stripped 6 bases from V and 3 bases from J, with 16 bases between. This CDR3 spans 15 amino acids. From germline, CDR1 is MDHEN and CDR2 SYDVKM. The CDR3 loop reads CASRGVGGYTDTQYF. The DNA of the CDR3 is TGTGCCAGCAGGGGAGTAGGCGGGTATACAGATACGCAGTATTTT.

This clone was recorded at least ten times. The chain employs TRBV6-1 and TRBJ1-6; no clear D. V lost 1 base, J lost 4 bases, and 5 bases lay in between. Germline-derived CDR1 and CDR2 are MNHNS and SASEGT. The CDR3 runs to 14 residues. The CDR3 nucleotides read TGTGCCAGCAGTGAAGGACATTATAATTCACCCCTCCACTTT. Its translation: CASSEGHYNSPLHF.

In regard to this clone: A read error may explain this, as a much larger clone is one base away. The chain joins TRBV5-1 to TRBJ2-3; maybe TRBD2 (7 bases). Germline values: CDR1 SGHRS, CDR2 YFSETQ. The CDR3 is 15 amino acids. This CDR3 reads CASILRKGGEGTQYF. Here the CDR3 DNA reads TGCGCCAGCATCTTGAGGAAGGGGGGGGAAGGTACGCAGTATTTT.

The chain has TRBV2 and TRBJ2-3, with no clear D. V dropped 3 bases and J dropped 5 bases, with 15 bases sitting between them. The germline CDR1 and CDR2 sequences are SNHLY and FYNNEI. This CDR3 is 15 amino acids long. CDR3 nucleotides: TGTGCCAGCAGTGAGTCGGACGGTATGAGAGATACGCAGTATTTT. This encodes CASSESDGMRDTQYF. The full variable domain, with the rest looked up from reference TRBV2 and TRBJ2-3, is EPEVTQTPSHQVTQMGQEVILRCVPISNHLYFYWYRQILGQKVEFLVSFYNNEISEKSEIFDDQFSVERPDGSNFTLKIRSTKLEDSAMYFCASSESDGMRDTQYFGPGTRLTVL.

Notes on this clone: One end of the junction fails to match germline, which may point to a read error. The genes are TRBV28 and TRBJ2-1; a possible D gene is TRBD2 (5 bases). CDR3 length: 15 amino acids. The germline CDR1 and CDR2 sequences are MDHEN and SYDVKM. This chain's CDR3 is CARSFSGKGSNEQFF. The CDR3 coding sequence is TGTGCCAGAAGTTTTTCGGGAAAGGGAAGCAATGAGCAGTTCTTC.

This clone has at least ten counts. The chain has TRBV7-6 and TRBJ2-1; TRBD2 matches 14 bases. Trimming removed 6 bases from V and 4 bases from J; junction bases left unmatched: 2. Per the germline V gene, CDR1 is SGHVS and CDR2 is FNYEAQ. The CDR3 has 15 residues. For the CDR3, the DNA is TGTGCCAGCAGTCGGACTAGCGGGAGGTACAATGAGCAGTTCTTC. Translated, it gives CASSRTSGRYNEQFF.

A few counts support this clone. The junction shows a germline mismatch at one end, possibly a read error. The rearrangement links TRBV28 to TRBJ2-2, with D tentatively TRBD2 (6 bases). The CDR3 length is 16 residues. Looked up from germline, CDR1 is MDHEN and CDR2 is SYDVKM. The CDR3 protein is CASNALARWPTGELFF. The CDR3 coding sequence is TGTGCCAGCAACGCACTAGCCCGATGGCCGACCGGGGAGCTTTTTTTT.

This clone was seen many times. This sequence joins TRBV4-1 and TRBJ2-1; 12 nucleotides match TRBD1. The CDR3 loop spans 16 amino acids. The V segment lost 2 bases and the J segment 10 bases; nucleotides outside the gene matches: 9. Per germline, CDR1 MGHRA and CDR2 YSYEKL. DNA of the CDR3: TGCGCCAGCAGCCAATCCGGGACAGGGGGCGGGGGGGAGCAGTTCTTC. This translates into CASSQSGTGGGGEQFF.

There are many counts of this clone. The CDR3 coding sequence is TGTGCCAGCAGCCGCGGGGAGGGGGTATACCACGAGCAGTACTTC. Its protein is CASSRGEGVYHEQYF. The chain is built from TRBV3-1 and TRBJ2-7; D perhaps matches TRBD2 (7 bases). The CDR3 has 15 residues. Germline V CDR1 and CDR2: LGHDT, YNNKEL (reference sequence). V was cut by 4 bases and J by 5 bases, with 18 bases left in between.

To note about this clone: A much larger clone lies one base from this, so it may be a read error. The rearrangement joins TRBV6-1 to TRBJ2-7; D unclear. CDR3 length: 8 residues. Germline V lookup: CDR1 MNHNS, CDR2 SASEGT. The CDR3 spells CVVMEQYF. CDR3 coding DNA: TGTGTCGTAATGGAGCAGTACTTC.